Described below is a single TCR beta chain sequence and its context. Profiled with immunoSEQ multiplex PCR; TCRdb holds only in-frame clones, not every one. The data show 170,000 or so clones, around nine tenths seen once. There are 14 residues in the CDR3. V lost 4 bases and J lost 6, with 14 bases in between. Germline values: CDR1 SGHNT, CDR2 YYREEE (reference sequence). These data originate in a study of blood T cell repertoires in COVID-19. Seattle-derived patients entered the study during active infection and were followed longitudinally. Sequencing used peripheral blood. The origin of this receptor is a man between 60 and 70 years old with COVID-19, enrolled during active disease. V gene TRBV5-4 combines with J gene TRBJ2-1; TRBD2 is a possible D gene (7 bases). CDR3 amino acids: CASSVWGGRNEQFF. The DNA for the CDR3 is TGTGCCAGCAGCGTCTGGGGGGGCCGCAATGAGCAGTTCTTC.